The 31 T cell receptor beta chains below were found in one sample sequenced in a study of T cell responses to AZD1222 COVID-19 vaccine. Using immunoSEQ multiplex PCR, the repertoire was profiled, and TCRdb retains in-frame clones only, with some absent. The repertoire holds 130,000 to 150,000 clones, around nine tenths seen once, with roughly 5.6% in the top ten. The source material was peripheral blood, sampled on day 0 of AZD1222 vaccination. These receptors were taken from an adult in good health.

The chain carries TRBV10-3 and TRBJ1-1; D is possibly TRBD1 (6 bases). The V end lost 5 bases, the J end lost 3 bases, and 19 bases lay between the germline ends. The CDR3 contains 16 residues. Germline V gene lookup returns CDR1 ENHRY and CDR2 SYGVKD. This chain's CDR3 is CAISRLSGQIDTEAFF. DNA for the CDR3: TGTGCCATCAGTCGACTATCAGGACAGATCGACACTGAAGCTTTCTTT.

V usage is TRBV28 and J usage is TRBJ1-2; a possible D gene is TRBD1 (6 bases). The CDR3 is 14 amino acids. Trimming removed 10 bases from V and 8 bases from J, with 23 bases in between. CDR1 and CDR2 (germline): MDHEN, SYDVKM. The CDR3 region is CATGRTDLGGGYTF. DNA for the CDR3: TGTGCCACCGGGAGGACGGACCTTGGGGGCGGCTACACCTTC.

The chain is built from TRBV7-9 and TRBJ2-1; no clear D. There are 15 residues in the CDR3. The V gene's germline CDR1 is SEHNR and CDR2 FQNEAQ (reference sequence). V lost 5 bases, J lost 0 bases, and 11 bases lay in between. The CDR3: CASSLQVGSYNEQFF. CDR3 DNA sequence: TGTGCCAGCAGCCTTCAGGTGGGCTCCTACAATGAGCAGTTCTTC.

The gene calls are TRBV5-1 and TRBJ1-1, with a weak D call TRBD1 (5 bases). The CDR3 runs to 15 residues. The V end was cut by 3 bases, the J end by 6 bases, with 18 bases between. The germline CDR1 and CDR2 sequences are SGHRS and YFSETQ. CDR3 residues: CASSWTRVQDSEAFF. CDR3 sequence (DNA): TGCGCCAGCAGCTGGACCAGGGTACAAGACTCTGAAGCTTTCTTT.

This chain links TRBV4-3 with TRBJ1-1; D unclear. The V end lost 0 bases, the J end lost 2 bases, and 13 bases lay between the germline ends. Germline CDR1 reads LGHNA; CDR2 reads YSLEER. This CDR3 is built from 16 residues. CDR3: CASSQDRPGINTEAFF. In nucleotides, the CDR3 is TGCGCCAGCAGCCAAGATAGGCCAGGTATAAACACTGAAGCTTTCTTT.

V usage is TRBV18 and J usage is TRBJ2-7; D is uncertain. Trimming left V 10 bases short and J 3 bases short, with 16 bases between. Germline V gene data show CDR1 as KGHSH and CDR2 as LQKENI. The CDR3 consists of 13 residues. CDR3 sequence: CATPPRLHYEQYF. The CDR3 DNA is TGTGCCACACCCCCCAGGCTCCACTACGAGCAGTACTTC.

This clone was observed a handful of times. The gene calls are TRBV6-5 and TRBJ1-2; perhaps TRBD1 as D (5 bases). V was trimmed by 0 bases and J by 8 bases, leaving 19 bases between them. Germline-derived CDR1 and CDR2 are MNHEY and SVGAGI. The CDR3 sequence is 16 residues long. The CDR3 DNA is TGTGCCAGCAGTTACTCGAGTCAACCGGGGGAGGGAGGCTACACCTTC. It encodes CASSYSSQPGEGGYTF.

The rearrangement links TRBV7-3 to TRBJ2-5; D might be TRBD1 (5 bases). The CDR3 covers 15 residues. The V end was cut by 3 bases, the J end by 5 bases, with 16 bases between. Germline V gene data show CDR1 as SGHTA and CDR2 as FQGTGA. The CDR3 protein is CASSLDTLPWETQYF. CDR3 in DNA: TGTGCCAGCAGCTTGGACACCCTACCTTGGGAGACCCAGTACTTC. Full variable domain (outside the CDR3, taken from reference TRBV7-3 and TRBJ2-5): GAGVSQTPSNKVTEKGKYVELRCDPISGHTALYWYRQSLGQGPEFLIYFQGTGAADDSGLPNDRFFAVRPEGSVSTLKIQRTERGDSAVYLCASSLDTLPWETQYFGPGTRLLVL.

The chain employs TRBV19 and TRBJ1-6; no clear D. This CDR3 region has 16 residues. Germline V gives CDR1 LNHDA, CDR2 SQIVND (reference sequence). Trimming left V 2 bases short and J 9 bases short, with 17 bases between. The CDR3 spells CASSIILRAPSSPLHF. As DNA, the CDR3 is TGTGCCAGTAGTATAATCCTTCGGGCTCCGAGTTCACCCCTCCACTTT.

J is TRBJ2-3 and V is TRBV18, with D perhaps TRBD1 or TRBD2 (5 bases each). Trimming left V 2 bases short and J 5 bases short, with 17 bases between. The germline V gene has CDR1 KGHSH and CDR2 LQKENI. The CDR3 is 16 amino acids. CDR3 nucleotide sequence: TGTGCCAGCTCACCAGGGCCAGGGCGGGCACAAGATACGCAGTATTTT. Its protein is CASSPGPGRAQDTQYF.

The chain is built from TRBV5-1 and TRBJ2-1; TRBD2 agrees at 9 bases. Germline CDR1 is SGHRS and CDR2 is YFSETQ. J lost 3 bases, V lost 5 bases, and 3 bases had no gene match. This CDR3 spans 14 amino acids. The CDR3 reads CASSRLADYNEQFF. Here the CDR3 DNA reads TGCGCCAGCAGTCGACTAGCGGACTACAATGAGCAGTTCTTC.

This clone was found a few times. The V call is TRBV6-5, the J call TRBJ2-7; TRBD2 matches at 7 bases. The CDR3 is made up of 14 amino acids. The germline V gene encodes CDR1 MNHEY and CDR2 SVGAGI. V shed 2 bases, J shed 3 bases, and the junction held 4 bases outside the gene matches. The CDR3 region is CASSYLAEYYEQYF. CDR3 DNA: TGTGCCAGCAGTTACCTAGCGGAGTACTACGAGCAGTACTTC.

CDR3 sequence (DNA): TGTGCCAGCAGCTCGCTCGTATCGAACACTGAAGCTTTCTTT. Its protein is CASSSLVSNTEAFF. V is TRBV11-2 and J is TRBJ1-1; D gene unclear. V gave up 4 bases and J gave up 1 base, with 10 bases separating them. Germline CDR1 and CDR2: SGHAT and FQNNGV. This CDR3 region has 14 residues.

The V and J genes are TRBV9 and TRBJ1-4, with D perhaps matching TRBD1 (5 bases). Germline V gives CDR1 SGDLS, CDR2 YYNGEE. This CDR3 has 15 amino acids. Trimming stripped 0 bases from V and 7 bases from J, with 13 bases between. The CDR3 DNA is TGTGCCAGCAGCGTAGACGGGACGGGGGGTGAAAAACTGTTTTTT. Encoded protein: CASSVDGTGGEKLFF. Drawing the rest from reference TRBV9 and TRBJ1-4, the complete variable domain is DSGVTQTPKHLITATGQRVTLRCSPRSGDLSVYWYQQSLDQGLQFLIQYYNGEERAKGNILERFSAQQFPDLHSELNLSSLELGDSALYFCASSVDGTGGEKLFFGSGTQLSVL.

This sequence joins TRBV21-1 and TRBJ1-1. TRBV21-1 is described as a pseudogene. The CDR3 covers 12 residues. CDR3 sequence reads: CASSPGNTEAFF. Written as DNA, the CDR3 is TGTGCCAGCAGCCCGGGGAACACTGAAGCTTTCTTT.

The chain recombines TRBV2 with TRBJ2-1; the D gene could be TRBD1 or TRBD2 (6 bases each). Germline CDR1 reads SNHLY; CDR2 reads FYNNEI. The CDR3 spans 14 residues. V was trimmed by 1 base and J by 10 bases, leaving 14 bases between them. CDR3 sequence reads: CASSEDSGAREQFF. In DNA, the CDR3 is TGTGCCAGCAGTGAAGACTCGGGGGCCCGGGAGCAGTTCTTC.

The rearrangement links TRBV18 to TRBJ1-5; D remains unclear. The CDR3 has 13 amino acids. The V gene lost 2 bases and the J gene lost 4 bases, with 6 bases spanning the gap. Germline CDR1 reads KGHSH; CDR2 reads LQKENI. The CDR3 region is CASSPGVNQPQHF. CDR3 DNA: TGTGCCAGCTCACCAGGTGTGAATCAGCCCCAGCATTTT.

The DNA for the CDR3 is TGTGCCAGCAGTCCTAGCGGGAGAGACAATGAGCAGTTCTTC. This encodes CASSPSGRDNEQFF. This sequence joins TRBV2 and TRBJ2-1; 10 bases agree with TRBD2. The junction had 3 bases not matched to a gene; V was cut back by 5 bases and J by 5 bases. CDR3 length: 14 residues. Germline V gives CDR1 SNHLY, CDR2 FYNNEI.

The chain is built from TRBV23-1 and TRBJ1-1, with D possibly matching TRBD1 (6 bases). TRBV23-1 is an ORF for which the function is uncertain. CDR3 size: 13 residues. Trimming took off 3 bases at V and 9 bases at J, with 14 bases between the two ends. CDR3 amino acids: CASSHLLRGKAFF. For the CDR3, the DNA is TGCGCCAGCAGTCATTTGCTCAGGGGAAAAGCTTTCTTT.

The chain employs TRBV18 and TRBJ2-1; D is unresolved. This CDR3 has 14 residues. V dropped 6 bases and J dropped 0 bases, with 9 bases sitting between them. Per germline, CDR1 KGHSH and CDR2 LQKENI. CDR3 sequence: CASSARSSYNEQFF. The CDR3 nucleotides read TGTGCCAGCTCGGCCCGGAGCTCCTACAATGAGCAGTTCTTC.

The rearrangement uses TRBV18 and TRBJ1-6, with 12 bases lining up with TRBD1. Looked up from germline, CDR1 is KGHSH and CDR2 is LQKENI. V shed 2 bases and J 2 bases; nucleotides not matched to a gene: 4. The CDR3 is 18 amino acids. CDR3 sequence reads: CASSPGTGGFTYNSPLHF. DNA for the CDR3: TGTGCCAGCTCACCAGGGACAGGGGGCTTCACCTATAATTCACCCCTCCACTTT. The variable domain in full, completed from reference TRBV18 and TRBJ1-6, reads NAGVMQNPRHLVRRRGQEARLRCSPMKGHSHVYWYRQLPEEGLKFMVYLQKENIIDESGMPKERFSAEFPKEGPSILRIQQVVRGDSAAYFCASSPGTGGFTYNSPLHFGNGTRLTVT.

The chain is built from TRBV5-8 and TRBJ1-2, with D perhaps TRBD1 (5 bases). The CDR3 length is 13 residues. Trimming removed 5 bases from V and 1 base from J, with 9 bases in between. In germline, CDR1 is SGHTS, CDR2 YDEGEE. CDR3 loop: CASSRQLNYGYTF. As DNA, the CDR3 is TGTGCCAGCAGTCGACAGCTTAACTATGGCTACACCTTC. The variable domain in full, completed from reference TRBV5-8 and TRBJ1-2, reads EAGVTQSPTHLIKTRGQQATLRCSPISGHTSVYWYQQALGLGLQFLLWYDEGEERNRGNFPPRFSGRQFPNYSSELNVNALELEDSALYLCASSRQLNYGYTFGSGTRLTVV.

This clone was observed once. The J gene is TRBJ2-3, the V gene TRBV6-1; 9 positions agree with TRBD2. The CDR3 sequence is 18 residues long. Germline CDR1 reads MNHNS; CDR2 reads SASEGT. V shed 3 bases and J 3 bases; nucleotides not matched to a gene: 13. The CDR3 coding sequence is TGTGCCAGCAGTGATGTGATAGTAGCGGGAGATCTAACAGATACGCAGTATTTT. This gives the protein CASSDVIVAGDLTDTQYF.

This rearrangement joins TRBV6-1 to TRBJ1-1; 8 nucleotides align to TRBD1. The germline V gene has CDR1 MNHNS and CDR2 SASEGT. This CDR3 contains 13 residues. V lost 3 bases, J lost 6 bases, and 3 bases stayed unmatched. This chain's CDR3 is CASSDRGRAEAFF. The CDR3 nucleotides are TGTGCCAGCAGTGACAGGGGGCGTGCTGAAGCTTTCTTT.

The chain uses TRBV5-6 and TRBJ2-2; D ambiguous. V was pared by 1 base and J by 5 bases, with 6 bases between. The CDR3 has 13 residues. In germline, CDR1 is SGHDT, CDR2 YYEEEE. DNA of the CDR3: TGTGCCAGCAGCTTGACGGGTACCGGGGAGCTGTTTTTT. This gives the protein CASSLTGTGELFF.

The rearrangement uses TRBV11-3 and TRBJ1-1; D uncertain. The CDR3 runs to 13 residues. The germline V gene encodes CDR1 SGHNT and CDR2 YENEEA. Trimming stripped 5 bases from V and 1 base from J, with 8 bases between. The CDR3 DNA reads TGTGCCAGCAGCCTCAGTCAGAACACTGAAGCTTTCTTT. Its protein product is CASSLSQNTEAFF. The whole variable domain, filled in from reference TRBV11-3 and TRBJ1-1, reads EAGVVQSPRYKIIEKKQPVAFWCNPISGHNTLYWYLQNLGQGPELLIRYENEEAVDDSQLPKDRFSAERLKGVDSTLKIQPAELGDSAVYLCASSLSQNTEAFFGQGTRLTVV.

In this sample, this clone turned up once. V usage is TRBV29-1 and J usage is TRBJ1-2, with no clear D. The germline CDR1 and CDR2 sequences are SQVTM and ANQGSEA. The V and J ends lost 2 bases and 6 bases respectively, with 13 bases between them. CDR3 length: 13 amino acids. The CDR3 coding sequence is TGCAGCGTTGAACGATCCCGGGGTGATGGCTACACCTTC. It translates to CSVERSRGDGYTF.

The chain is built from TRBV29-1 and TRBJ2-2; 12 bases line up with TRBD1. The germline CDR1 and CDR2 sequences are SQVTM and ANQGSEA. Trimming took 5 bases from V and 3 from J; bases not matched to a gene: 10. The CDR3 is made up of 17 amino acids. CDR3 in DNA: TGCAGCGTTTCGGGACAGGGGGCCCGTACCGACACCGGGGAGCTGTTTTTT. Protein sequence: CSVSGQGARTDTGELFF.

The chain has TRBV7-2 and TRBJ1-6, with 8 positions matching TRBD1. The germline V gene encodes CDR1 SGHTA and CDR2 FQGNSA. CDR3 length equals 14 residues. J lost 9 bases, V lost 5 bases, and 6 bases had no gene match. The CDR3 sequence: CASSAGGAASPLHF. CDR3 bases: TGTGCCAGCAGCGCAGGGGGCGCCGCTTCACCCCTCCACTTT.

This clone turned up a few times. This chain links TRBV5-6 with TRBJ1-5; no definite D call. The germline V gene encodes CDR1 SGHDT and CDR2 YYEEEE. V shed 0 bases and J shed 5 bases, with 6 bases lying between them. The CDR3 is 13 residues long. In nucleotides, the CDR3 is TGTGCCAGCAGCTTGGGGCCGGATCAGCCCCAGCATTTT. It yields the protein CASSLGPDQPQHF.

V is TRBV9 and J is TRBJ2-7, with a tentative D call TRBD1 (6 bases). The CDR3 length is 15 residues. Trimming left V 0 bases short and J 2 bases short, with 12 bases between. The germline V gene encodes CDR1 SGDLS and CDR2 YYNGEE. CDR3 bases: TGTGCCAGCAGCGTAGGGGACAAAGCTCCCTACGAGCAGTACTTC. Its protein product is CASSVGDKAPYEQYF.